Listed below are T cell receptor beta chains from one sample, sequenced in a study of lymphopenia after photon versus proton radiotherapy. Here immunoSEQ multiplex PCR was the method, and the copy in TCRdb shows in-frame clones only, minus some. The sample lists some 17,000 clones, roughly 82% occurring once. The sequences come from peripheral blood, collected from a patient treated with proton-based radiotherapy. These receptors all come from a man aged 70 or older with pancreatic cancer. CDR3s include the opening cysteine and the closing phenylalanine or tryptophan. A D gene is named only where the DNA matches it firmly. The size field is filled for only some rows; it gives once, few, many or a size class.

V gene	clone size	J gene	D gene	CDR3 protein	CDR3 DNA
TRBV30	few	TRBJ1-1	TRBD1	CAWSRGYTEAFF	TGTGCCTGGAGCAGGGGGTACACTGAAGCTTTCTTT
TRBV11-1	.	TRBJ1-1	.	CASNLGVDTEAFF	TGTGCCAGCAACTTAGGGGTTGACACTGAAGCTTTCTTT
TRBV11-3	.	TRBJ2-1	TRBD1	CASSVQGARDEQFF	TGTGCCAGCAGCGTCCAGGGGGCTAGGGATGAGCAGTTCTTC
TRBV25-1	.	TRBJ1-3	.	CASSEFRASGNTIYF	TGTGCCAGCAGTGAATTTCGGGCATCGGGAAACACCATATATTTT
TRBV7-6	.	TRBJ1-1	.	CASSTQQNTEAFF	TGTGCCAGCAGCACACAGCAGAACACTGAAGCTTTCTTT
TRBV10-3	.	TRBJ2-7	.	CAISESEGGISYEQYF	TGTGCCATCAGTGAGTCGGAGGGAGGAATCTCCTACGAGCAGTACTTC
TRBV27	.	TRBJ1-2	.	CASSQRPRHDYGYTF	TGTGCCAGCAGCCAACGTCCGCGCCATGACTATGGCTACACCTTC
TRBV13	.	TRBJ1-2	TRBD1	CASSSRTGGGEGYGYTF	TGTGCCAGCAGCTCACGGACAGGGGGCGGAGAGGGCTATGGCTACACCTTC
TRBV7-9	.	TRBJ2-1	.	CASSLLGVYNEQFF	TGTGCCAGCAGCTTATTGGGTGTCTACAATGAGCAGTTCTTC
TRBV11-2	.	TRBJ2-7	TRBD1	CASSLGTGGEQYF	TGTGCCAGCAGCCTCGGGACAGGGGGGGAGCAGTACTTC
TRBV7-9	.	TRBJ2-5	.	CASSRQETQYF	TGTGCCAGCAGTAGACAAGAGACCCAGTACTTC
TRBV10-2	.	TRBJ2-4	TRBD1	CASRETGAGNIQYF	TGCGCCAGCCGGGAAACAGGGGCCGGAAACATTCAGTACTTC
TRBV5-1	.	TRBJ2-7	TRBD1	CASSLGQGLDEQYF	TGCGCCAGCAGCTTGGGACAGGGTCTGGACGAGCAGTACTTC
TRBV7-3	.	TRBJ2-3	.	CASSLIGGSSTDTQYF	TGTGCCAGCAGCTTAATCGGCGGGTCGAGCACAGATACGCAGTATTTT
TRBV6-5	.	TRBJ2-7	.	CASSYKELEIYEQYF	TGTGCCAGCAGTTACAAGGAACTAGAGATATACGAGCAGTACTTC
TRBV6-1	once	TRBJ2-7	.	CASSEFRTVAGEQYF	TGTGCCAGCAGTGAATTCCGGACTGTCGCGGGGGAGCAGTACTTC
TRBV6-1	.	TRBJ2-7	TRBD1	CASSTRQGNPSEQYF	TGTGCCAGCAGTACACGACAGGGCAACCCCTCCGAGCAGTACTTC
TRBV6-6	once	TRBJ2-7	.	CASSYGGSYEQYF	TGTGCCAGCAGTTACGGGGGCTCCTACGAGCAGTACTTC
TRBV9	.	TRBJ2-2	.	CASTRLGGGGGGELFF	TGTGCCAGCACCCGACTGGGAGGGGGAGGCGGCGGGGAGCTGTTTTTT
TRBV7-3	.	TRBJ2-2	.	CASSSHVDTGELFF	TGTGCCAGCAGCTCCCACGTGGACACCGGGGAGCTGTTTTTT
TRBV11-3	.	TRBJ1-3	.	CASSLAVGEGYSGNTIYF	TGTGCCAGCAGCTTAGCGGTTGGAGAAGGCTACTCTGGAAACACCATATATTTT
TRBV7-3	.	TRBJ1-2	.	CASSQGAGDGYTF	TGTGCCAGCAGCCAGGGTGCAGGGGATGGCTACACCTTC
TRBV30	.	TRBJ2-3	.	CAWSASVSTDTQYF	TGTGCCTGGAGCGCTAGCGTCAGCACAGATACGCAGTATTTT
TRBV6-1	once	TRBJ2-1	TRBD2	CASRPTSGSGFQQFF	TGTGCCAGCCGACCGACTAGCGGGAGCGGGTTTCAGCAGTTCTTC
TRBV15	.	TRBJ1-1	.	CATSRLTGGAPNTEAFF	TGTGCCACCAGCAGATTAACCGGTGGGGCGCCGAACACTGAAGCTTTCTTT
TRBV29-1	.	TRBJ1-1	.	CSVGGGNTEAFF	TGCAGCGTTGGGGGGGGGAACACTGAAGCTTTCTTT
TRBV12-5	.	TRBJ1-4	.	CASGLAGGKEKLFF	TGTGCTAGTGGTTTGGCAGGCGGGAAGGAAAAACTGTTTTTT
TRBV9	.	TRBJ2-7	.	CASSEQKYSYEQYF	TGTGCCAGCAGCGAACAGAAATACTCCTACGAGCAGTACTTC